This T cell receptor (beta chain) was retrieved from a study of beta chain features in type 1 diabetes. Expressed TCRB transcripts were sequenced, since all the RNA that had been isolated was reverse transcribed. Using immunoSEQ multiplex PCR, the repertoire was profiled, and TCRdb retains in-frame clones only, with some absent. The sample holds approximately 250,000 clones, roughly 10% seen once. V lost 7 bases, J lost 4 bases, and 13 bases lay in between. From germline, CDR1 is SGHVS and CDR2 FNYEAQ. CDR3 length: 13 amino acids. Study observations and caveats: Type 1 diabetes patients showed a moderate but significant shortening of TCRB CDR3s in all four CD4+ subsets.

Notes on this clone: Its specificity is unknown.

This clonotype originated in a man aged 30 to 45 with type 1 diabetes. Sequences were obtained from naive CD4+ T cells from blood. The chain has TRBV7-6 and TRBJ2-5; D remains unclear. CDR3 sequence (DNA): TGTGCCAGCAACCTTACTCCGGGAGAGACCCAGTACTTC. The encoded protein is CASNLTPGETQYF.